These 2 T cell receptor beta chains originate from one sample sequenced in a study of cytomegalovirus exposure and HLA in healthy donors. Libraries were prepared by immunoSEQ multiplex PCR; TCRdb keeps only in-frame clonotypes and omits some of them. The profile covers some 75,000 clones, with 95% to 97% appearing a single time and 1.3% taken by the ten largest. Material: PBMCs. These TCRs come from a woman younger than 35 in good health and CMV-seronegative.

The chain carries TRBV20-1 and TRBJ2-5, with D maybe TRBD2 (5 bases). Trimming pared 2 bases from V and 7 bases from J, leaving 8 bases between. Germline lookup yields CDR1 DFQATT and CDR2 SNEGSKA (reference sequence). The CDR3 is made up of 11 amino acids. CDR3 bases: TGCAGTGCTAGACCCGCGGGGACCCAGTACTTC. It encodes CSARPAGTQYF.

The chain uses TRBV6-4 and TRBJ1-4; no clear D gene. CDR3 size: 12 residues. V was clipped by 2 bases and J by 14 bases, with 12 bases between them. CDR1 is MRHNA and CDR2 is SNTAGT in the germline V gene. CDR3 DNA sequence: TGTGCCAGCAGTGACCCTGCGGGGAAGCTGTTTTTT. Protein: CASSDPAGKLFF.